These T cell receptor beta chains were read from a single sample in a study of shared clonotypes between healthy human individuals. Profiling relied on immunoSEQ multiplex PCR, and the TCRdb table lists in-frame clones only, not all of them. The table records about 2,100,000 clones, under 95% of them present only once. Specimen: naive CD8+ T cells from PBMCs. The receptor set was obtained from a man aged 18-30 years in good health. Some clones in this sample may be carry-over from other donors' samples. CDR3s include the opening cysteine and the closing phenylalanine or tryptophan. D genes are given only for firm matches. The size field is filled for only some rows; it gives once, few, many or a size class.

V	D	size	J	DNA	CDR3
TRBV7-9	NA	NA	TRBJ2-1	TGTGCCAGCAGCCCCCGGAAGGCCGGATACAATGAGCAGTTCTTC	CASSPRKAGYNEQFF
TRBV27	TRBD2	NA	TRBJ2-7	TGTGCCAGCAGTGCTAGCGGGAGTTACTCCTACGAGCAGTACTTC	CASSASGSYSYEQYF
TRBV5-5	NA	NA	TRBJ1-2	TGTGCCAGCAGCCTCCCCGGGATATACTATGGCTACACCTTC	CASSLPGIYYGYTF
TRBV6-5	TRBD1	NA	TRBJ1-5	TGTGCCAGCTCTCCGACAGGGGGCATACAGCCCCAGCATTTT	CASSPTGGIQPQHF
TRBV11-2	TRBD2	NA	TRBJ2-7	TGTGCCAGCAGCTTAGATCCCGGGGAGGGGCCACTCTTGGTGCAGTACTTC	CASSLDPGEGPLLVQYF
TRBV29-1	NA	NA	TRBJ2-5	TGCAGCGTTGCGAACCGGCATCAAGAGACCCAGTACTTC	CSVANRHQETQYF
TRBV27	NA	NA	TRBJ2-7	TGTGCCAGCAGTTTATCGTCACCCTACGAGCAGTACTTC	CASSLSSPYEQYF
TRBV7-9	NA	once	TRBJ2-2	TGTGCCAGCAGCTTAGCTCTGTTGCCCGGGGAGCTGTTTTTT	CASSLALLPGELFF
TRBV19	TRBD1	NA	TRBJ2-5	TGTGCCAGTAGTACTGGACAGGGGGCGCAGGAAGAAGAGACCCAGTACTTC	CASSTGQGAQEEETQYF
TRBV5-5	NA	NA	TRBJ2-7	TGTGCCAGCAGGGGGACCTACGAGCAGTACTTC	CASRGTYEQYF
TRBV27	TRBD2	NA	TRBJ2-1	TGTGCCAGCAGTTCAGCGGGAGGAAGCTCCTACAATGAGCAGTTCTTC	CASSSAGGSSYNEQFF
TRBV7-3	NA	NA	TRBJ2-7	TGTGCCAGCAGCATCGACGGGACTGGCACCTACGAGCAGTACTTC	CASSIDGTGTYEQYF
TRBV4-3	TRBD2	NA	TRBJ2-7	TGCGCCAGCAGCCAAGCGGCACTAGCGGTTTTTTCCTACGAGCAGTACTTC	CASSQAALAVFSYEQYF
TRBV5-6	NA	NA	TRBJ1-2	TGTGCCAGCAGCTTGGTAGAGGGGGTCTATGGCTACACCTTC	CASSLVEGVYGYTF
TRBV9	NA	once	TRBJ2-2	TGTGCCAGCAGCCCCGAGAGCATCGGGGAGCTGTTTTTT	CASSPESIGELFF
TRBV19	NA	NA	TRBJ1-1	TGTGCCAGTAGTATCCGGGACCTGAACACTGAAGCTTTCTTT	CASSIRDLNTEAFF
TRBV2	TRBD2	NA	TRBJ2-7	TGTGCCAGCACTAGCGGGAGCCTCTACGAGCAGTACTTC	CASTSGSLYEQYF
TRBV7-9	TRBD1	NA	TRBJ1-2	TGTGCCAGCAGCTTCCGGGACAGGGACGGCTACACCTTC	CASSFRDRDGYTF
TRBV18	NA	NA	TRBJ2-7	TGTGCCAGCTCACCATCCGGGCAGGGCTACGAGCAGTACTTC	CASSPSGQGYEQYF
TRBV9	NA	NA	TRBJ2-1	TGTGCCAGCAGCCCTAGCCGGTGGGACGGAGTGTCCTACAATGAGCAGTTCTTC	CASSPSRWDGVSYNEQFF
TRBV11-2	NA	NA	TRBJ1-1	TGTGCCAGCAGCTTATGGGGTGTAGAGACTGAAGCTTTCTTT	CASSLWGVETEAFF
TRBV4-3	NA	NA	TRBJ1-2	TGCGCCAGCAGCCAATGGTTGAGGGGCGCAGATGGCTACACCTTC	CASSQWLRGADGYTF
TRBV11-1	TRBD1	NA	TRBJ1-2	TGTGCCAGCAGCTTTGGGACAGCGAACTATGGCTACACCTTC	CASSFGTANYGYTF